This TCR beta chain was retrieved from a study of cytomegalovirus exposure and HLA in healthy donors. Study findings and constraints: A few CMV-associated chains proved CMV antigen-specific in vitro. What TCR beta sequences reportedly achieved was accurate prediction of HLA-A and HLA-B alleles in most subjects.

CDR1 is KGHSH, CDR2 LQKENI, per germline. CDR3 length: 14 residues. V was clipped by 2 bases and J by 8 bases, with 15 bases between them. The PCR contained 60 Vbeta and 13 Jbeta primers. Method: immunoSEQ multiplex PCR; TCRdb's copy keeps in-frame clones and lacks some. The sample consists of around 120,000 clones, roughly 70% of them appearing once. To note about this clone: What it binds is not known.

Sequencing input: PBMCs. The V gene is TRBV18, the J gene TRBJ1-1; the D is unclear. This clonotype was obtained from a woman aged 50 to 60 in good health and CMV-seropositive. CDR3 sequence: CASSPTDSSTEAFF. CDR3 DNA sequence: TGTGCCAGCTCACCAACTGACTCTTCCACCGAAGCTTTCTTT.